This T cell receptor (beta chain) was obtained from a study of human T cells and chemical hapten exposure. Looking at the study overall: On roughly 2 cm by roughly 2 cm of upper inner arm skin, sensitization was performed with 2% DPC.

TCRdb re-called the RACE reads through MiXCR, storing one row per CDR3 protein. There are around 160,000 distinct CDR3 sequences in the sample; 13% to 15% occur only once, and less than 2% lies in the top ten. Time point reported: patch test 1, 2 weeks after DPC sensitization. Treatment given: therapeutic diphenylcyclopropenone sensitization with weekly scalp DPC. This clonotype was seen a few times. The sequence was collected from a woman between 25 and 40 years old with alopecia areata. Some clones in this sample may be carry-over from other donors' samples. Sequenced here: whole blood, sampled in connection with sensitization to the hapten diphenylcyclopropenone (DPC).

CDR3 sequence (DNA): TGCGCCAGCAGCCAAGAACCAGGGGGTGATGATGAAAAACTGTTTTTT. As protein: CASSQEPGGDDEKLFF. The gene calls are TRBV4-3 and TRBJ1-4; 7 bases align to TRBD1. CDR3 size: 16 residues. Trimming removed 0 bases from V and 6 bases from J; junction bases left unmatched: 7. The germline V gene encodes CDR1 LGHNA and CDR2 YSLEER.